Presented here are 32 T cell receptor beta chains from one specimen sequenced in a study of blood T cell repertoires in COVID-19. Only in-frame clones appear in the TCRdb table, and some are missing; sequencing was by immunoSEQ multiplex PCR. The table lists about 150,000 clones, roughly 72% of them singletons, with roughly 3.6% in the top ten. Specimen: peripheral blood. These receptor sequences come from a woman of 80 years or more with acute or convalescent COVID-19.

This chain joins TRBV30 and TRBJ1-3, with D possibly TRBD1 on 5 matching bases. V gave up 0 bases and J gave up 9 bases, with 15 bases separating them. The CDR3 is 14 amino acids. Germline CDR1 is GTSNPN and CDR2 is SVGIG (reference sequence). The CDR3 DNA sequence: TGTGCCTGGAGTGTACGAGCGGGTGGGGGCACCATATATTTT. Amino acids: CAWSVRAGGGTIYF.

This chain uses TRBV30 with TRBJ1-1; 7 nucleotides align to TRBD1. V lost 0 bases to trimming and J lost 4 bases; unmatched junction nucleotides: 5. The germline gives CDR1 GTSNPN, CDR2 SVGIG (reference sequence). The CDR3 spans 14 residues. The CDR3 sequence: CAWSVLGGSTEAFF. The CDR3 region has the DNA TGTGCCTGGAGTGTACTAGGGGGCAGCACTGAAGCTTTCTTT. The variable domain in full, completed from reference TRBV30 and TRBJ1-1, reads SQTIHQWPATLVQPVGSPLSLECTVEGTSNPNLYWYRQAAGRGLQLLFYSVGIGQISSEVPQNLSASRPQDRQFILSSKKLLLSDSGFYLCAWSVLGGSTEAFFGQGTRLTVV.

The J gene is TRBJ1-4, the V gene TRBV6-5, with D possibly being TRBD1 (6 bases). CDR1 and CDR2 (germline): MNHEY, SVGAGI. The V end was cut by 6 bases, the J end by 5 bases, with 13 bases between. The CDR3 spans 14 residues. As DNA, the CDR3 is TGTGCCAGCAGCTTATGGACAGACAATGAAAAACTGTTTTTT. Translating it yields CASSLWTDNEKLFF.

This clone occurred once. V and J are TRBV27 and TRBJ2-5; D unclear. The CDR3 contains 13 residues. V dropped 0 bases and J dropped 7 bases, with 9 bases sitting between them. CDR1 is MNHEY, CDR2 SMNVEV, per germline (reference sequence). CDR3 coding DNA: TGTGCCAGCAGTTTATCCTGGGCAGCGACCCAGTACTTC. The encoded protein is CASSLSWAATQYF.

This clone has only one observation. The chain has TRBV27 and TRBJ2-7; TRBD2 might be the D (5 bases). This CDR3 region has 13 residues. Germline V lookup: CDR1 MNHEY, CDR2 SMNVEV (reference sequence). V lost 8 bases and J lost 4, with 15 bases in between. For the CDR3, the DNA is TGTGCCAGCCGGGGATTTTTTCCATACGAGCAGTACTTC. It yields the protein CASRGFFPYEQYF.

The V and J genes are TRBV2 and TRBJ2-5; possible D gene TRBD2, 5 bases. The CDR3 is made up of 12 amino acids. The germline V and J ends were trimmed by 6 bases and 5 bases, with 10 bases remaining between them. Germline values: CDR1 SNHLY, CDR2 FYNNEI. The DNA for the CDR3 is TGTGCCAGCAGGGGAGTTGAGGAGACCCAGTACTTC. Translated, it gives CASRGVEETQYF.

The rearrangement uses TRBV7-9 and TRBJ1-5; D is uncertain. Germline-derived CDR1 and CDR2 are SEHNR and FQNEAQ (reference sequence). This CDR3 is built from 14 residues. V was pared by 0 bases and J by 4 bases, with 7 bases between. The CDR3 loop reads CASSLATNNQPQHF. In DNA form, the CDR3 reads TGTGCCAGCAGCTTAGCCACTAATAATCAGCCCCAGCATTTT.

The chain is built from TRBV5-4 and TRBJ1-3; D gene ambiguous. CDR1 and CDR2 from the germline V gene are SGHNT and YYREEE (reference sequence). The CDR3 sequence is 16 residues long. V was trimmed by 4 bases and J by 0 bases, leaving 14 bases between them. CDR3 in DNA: TGTGCCAGCAGCCACGGGAACAGCAACTCTGGAAACACCATATATTTT. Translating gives CASSHGNSNSGNTIYF.

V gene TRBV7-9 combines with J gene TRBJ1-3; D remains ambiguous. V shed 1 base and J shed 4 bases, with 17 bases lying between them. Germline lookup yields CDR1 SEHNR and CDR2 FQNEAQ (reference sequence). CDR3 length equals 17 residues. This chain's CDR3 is CASSLGFSGRLGNTIYF. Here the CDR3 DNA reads TGTGCCAGCAGCTTAGGTTTCTCGGGTAGACTCGGAAACACCATATATTTT.

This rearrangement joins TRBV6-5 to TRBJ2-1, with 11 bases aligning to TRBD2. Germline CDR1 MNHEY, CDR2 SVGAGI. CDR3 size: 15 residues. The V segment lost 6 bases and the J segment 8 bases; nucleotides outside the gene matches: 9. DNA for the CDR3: TGTGCCAGCAGCAGCGGTAGCGGGAGGGGCTATGAGCAGTTCTTC. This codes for CASSSGSGRGYEQFF.

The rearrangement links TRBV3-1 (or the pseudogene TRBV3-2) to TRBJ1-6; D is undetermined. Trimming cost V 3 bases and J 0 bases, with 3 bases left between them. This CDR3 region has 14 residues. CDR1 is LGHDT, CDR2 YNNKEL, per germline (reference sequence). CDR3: CASSHGSYNSPLHF. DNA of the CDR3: TGTGCCAGCAGCCACGGCTCCTATAATTCACCCCTCCACTTT.

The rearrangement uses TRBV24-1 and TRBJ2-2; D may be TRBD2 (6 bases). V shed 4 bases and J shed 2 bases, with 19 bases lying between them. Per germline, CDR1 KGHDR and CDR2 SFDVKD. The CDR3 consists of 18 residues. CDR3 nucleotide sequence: TGTGCCACCAGTGACGGGGGAATGTCAGACAAAAACACCGGGGAGCTGTTTTTT. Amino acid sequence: CATSDGGMSDKNTGELFF.

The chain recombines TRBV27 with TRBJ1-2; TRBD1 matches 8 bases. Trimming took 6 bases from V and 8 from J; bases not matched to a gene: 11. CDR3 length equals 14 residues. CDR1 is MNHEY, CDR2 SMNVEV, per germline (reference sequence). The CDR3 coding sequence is TGTGCCAGCAGCCCCGGGACAGGTTTTGTCGGCTACACCTTC. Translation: CASSPGTGFVGYTF.

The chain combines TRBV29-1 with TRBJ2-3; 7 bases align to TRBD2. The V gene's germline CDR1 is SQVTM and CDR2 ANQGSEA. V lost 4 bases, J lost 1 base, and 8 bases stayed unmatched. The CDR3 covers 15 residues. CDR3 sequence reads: CSVVVLARGTDTQYF. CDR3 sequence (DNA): TGCAGCGTTGTTGTACTAGCGAGAGGCACAGATACGCAGTATTTT.

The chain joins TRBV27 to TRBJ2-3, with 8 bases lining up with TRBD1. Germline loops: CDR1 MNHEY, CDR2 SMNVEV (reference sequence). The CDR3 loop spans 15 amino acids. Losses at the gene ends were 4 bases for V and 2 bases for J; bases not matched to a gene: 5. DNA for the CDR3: TGTGCCAGCAGTTCCGGACAGGGATCCACAGATACGCAGTATTTT. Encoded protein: CASSSGQGSTDTQYF.

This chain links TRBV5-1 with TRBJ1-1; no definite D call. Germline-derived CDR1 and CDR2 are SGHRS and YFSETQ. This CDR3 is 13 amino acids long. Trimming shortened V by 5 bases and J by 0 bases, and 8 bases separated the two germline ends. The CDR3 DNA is TGCGCCAGCAGACAGACCATGAACACTGAAGCTTTCTTT. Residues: CASRQTMNTEAFF.

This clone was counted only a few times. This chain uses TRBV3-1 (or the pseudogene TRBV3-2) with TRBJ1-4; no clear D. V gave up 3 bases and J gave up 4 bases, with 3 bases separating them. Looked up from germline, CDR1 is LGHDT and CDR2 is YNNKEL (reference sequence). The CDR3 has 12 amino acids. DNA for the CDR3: TGTGCCAGCAGCCACATTAATGAAAAACTGTTTTTT. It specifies CASSHINEKLFF.

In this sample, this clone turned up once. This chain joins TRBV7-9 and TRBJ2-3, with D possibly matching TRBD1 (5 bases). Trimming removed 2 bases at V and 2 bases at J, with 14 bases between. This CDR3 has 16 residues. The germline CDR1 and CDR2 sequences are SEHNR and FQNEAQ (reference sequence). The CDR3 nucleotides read TGTGCCAGCAGCTTAAGGGGCAGAACAGACACAGATACGCAGTATTTT. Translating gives CASSLRGRTDTDTQYF.

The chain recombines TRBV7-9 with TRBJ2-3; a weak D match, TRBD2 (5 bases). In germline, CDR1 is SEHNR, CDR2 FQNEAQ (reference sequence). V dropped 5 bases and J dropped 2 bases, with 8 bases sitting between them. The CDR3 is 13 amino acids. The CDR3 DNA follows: TGTGCCAGCAGCGCCCGGGACACAGATACGCAGTATTTT. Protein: CASSARDTDTQYF.

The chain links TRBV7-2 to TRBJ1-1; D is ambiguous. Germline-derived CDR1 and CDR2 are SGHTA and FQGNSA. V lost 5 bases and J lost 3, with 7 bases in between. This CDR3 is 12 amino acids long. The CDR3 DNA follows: TGTGCCAGCAGCCCGTCCGACACTGAAGCTTTCTTT. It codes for CASSPSDTEAFF.

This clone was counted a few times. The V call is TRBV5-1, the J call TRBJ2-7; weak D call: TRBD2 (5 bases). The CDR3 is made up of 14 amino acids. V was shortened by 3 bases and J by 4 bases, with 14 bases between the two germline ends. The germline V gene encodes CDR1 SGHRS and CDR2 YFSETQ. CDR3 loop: CASSSGEGRYEQYF. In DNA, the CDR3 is TGCGCCAGCAGCTCGGGCGAGGGTAGATACGAGCAGTACTTC. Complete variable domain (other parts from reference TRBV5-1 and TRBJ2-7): KAGVTQTPRYLIKTRGQQVTLSCSPISGHRSVSWYQQTPGQGLQFLFEYFSETQRNKGNFPGRFSGRQFSNSRSEMNVSTLELGDSALYLCASSSGEGRYEQYFGPGTRLTVT.

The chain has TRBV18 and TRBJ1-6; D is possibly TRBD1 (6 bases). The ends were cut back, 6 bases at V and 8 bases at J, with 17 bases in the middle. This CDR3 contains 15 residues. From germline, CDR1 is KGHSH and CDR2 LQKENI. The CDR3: CASSQRGTLDSPLHF. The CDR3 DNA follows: TGTGCCAGCTCGCAAAGGGGGACATTGGATTCACCCCTCCACTTT.

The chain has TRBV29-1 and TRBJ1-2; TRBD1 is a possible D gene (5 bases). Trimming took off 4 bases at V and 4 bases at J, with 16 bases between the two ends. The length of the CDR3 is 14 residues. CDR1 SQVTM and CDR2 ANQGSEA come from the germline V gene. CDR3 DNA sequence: TGCAGCGTTGCTTCTCTGTCCGGGGGCTATGGCTACACCTTC. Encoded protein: CSVASLSGGYGYTF.

The CDR3 nucleotides read TGTGCCAGCAGTCACCCTCGGGGGGGGGCGACGGGCCAAGAGACCCAGTACTTC. Translation gives CASSHPRGGATGQETQYF. The chain combines TRBV2 with TRBJ2-5; 8 bases line up with TRBD2. V was pared by 5 bases and J by 1 base, with 15 bases of the junction left unmatched. Germline CDR1 SNHLY, CDR2 FYNNEI. CDR3 size: 18 residues.

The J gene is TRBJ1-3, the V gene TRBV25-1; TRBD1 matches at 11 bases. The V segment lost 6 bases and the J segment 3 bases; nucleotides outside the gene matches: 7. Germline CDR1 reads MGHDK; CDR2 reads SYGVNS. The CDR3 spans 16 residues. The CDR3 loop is CASRKDRGLFGNTIYF. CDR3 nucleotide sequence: TGTGCCAGCAGGAAGGACAGGGGGCTTTTTGGAAACACCATATATTTT.

In nucleotides, the CDR3 is TGTGCCATCAGTGTGCAGGCCGGTGTTGGGACTGAAGCTTTCTTT. Translation: CAISVQAGVGTEAFF. This rearrangement joins TRBV10-3 to TRBJ1-1, with unresolved D. Germline CDR1 and CDR2: ENHRY and SYGVKD. The CDR3 loop spans 15 amino acids. The V and J ends lost 4 bases and 5 bases respectively, with 17 bases between them.

CDR3 sequence reads: CASSLNTNTEAFF. CDR3 nucleotide sequence: TGTGCCAGCAGCTTAAACACAAACACTGAAGCTTTCTTT. The chain joins TRBV7-3 to TRBJ1-1; D is undetermined. The CDR3 has 13 amino acids. With 1 base removed from V and 2 bases from J, the gap between germline ends came to 5 bases. Germline CDR1 and CDR2: SGHTA and FQGTGA.

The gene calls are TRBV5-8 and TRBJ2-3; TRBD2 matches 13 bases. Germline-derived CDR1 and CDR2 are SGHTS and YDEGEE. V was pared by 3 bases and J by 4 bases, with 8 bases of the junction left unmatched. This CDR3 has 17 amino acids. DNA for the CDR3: TGTGCCAGCAGCTCTTGGACTAGCGGGAGTTGGTCAGATACGCAGTATTTT. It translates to CASSSWTSGSWSDTQYF.

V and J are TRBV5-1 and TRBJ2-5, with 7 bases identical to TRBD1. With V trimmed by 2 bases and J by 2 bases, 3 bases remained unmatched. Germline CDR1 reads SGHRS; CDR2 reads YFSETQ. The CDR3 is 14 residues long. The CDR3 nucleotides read TGCGCCAGCAGCTTAGGGACAGTACAAGAGACCCAGTACTTC. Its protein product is CASSLGTVQETQYF.

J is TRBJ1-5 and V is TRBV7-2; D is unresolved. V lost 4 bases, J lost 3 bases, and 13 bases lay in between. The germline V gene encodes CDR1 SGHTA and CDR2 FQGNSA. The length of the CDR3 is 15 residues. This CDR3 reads CASSSSGAVNQPQHF. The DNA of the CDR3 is TGTGCCAGCAGCTCCTCCGGCGCGGTCAATCAGCCCCAGCATTTT.

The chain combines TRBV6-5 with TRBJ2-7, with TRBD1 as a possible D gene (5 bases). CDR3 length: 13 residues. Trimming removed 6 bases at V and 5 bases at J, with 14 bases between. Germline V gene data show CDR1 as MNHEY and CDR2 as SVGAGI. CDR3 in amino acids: CASRQGLLDEQYF. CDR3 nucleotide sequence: TGTGCCAGCAGGCAGGGTCTCTTGGACGAGCAGTACTTC.

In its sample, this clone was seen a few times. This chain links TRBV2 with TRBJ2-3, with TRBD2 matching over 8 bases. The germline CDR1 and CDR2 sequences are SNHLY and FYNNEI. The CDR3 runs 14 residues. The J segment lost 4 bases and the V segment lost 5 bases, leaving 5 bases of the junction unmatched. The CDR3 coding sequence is TGTGCCAGCAGTTACCCCGGGAGGGCAGATACGCAGTATTTT. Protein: CASSYPGRADTQYF.